This entry features one T cell receptor (beta chain) sequence. Its antigen is currently not known. No much larger clone is present one base from it, and per-base qualities are unavailable. This record belongs to a study of spatial heterogeneity in lung cancer (dated by TCRdb to about 2019). Context from the whole study: Beta-chain transcripts were consistently detected in greater numbers than alpha-chain transcripts, which likely reflects a higher abundance of beta-chain transcripts. In the raw uncorrected reads, each unique combination of TCR and UMI appeared on average more than ten times. TCR alpha and beta repertoires were quantitatively compared across multiple tumor regions, matched nontumor lung and blood in non-small cell lung cancer. The study linked features of the TCR repertoire to counts of nonsynonymous mutations, which were determined by whole-exome sequencing of tumor tissue. At surgery, both alpha and beta chains were TCR-sequenced in over 200 tumor regions, about 64 matched nontumor lung samples and a few dozen PBMC samples.

Compared with germline, V lacks 5 bases and J lacks 5 bases; bases without a gene match: 5. Reading from cysteine to phenylalanine, the CDR3 counts 12 amino acids. The CDR3 DNA has 36 bases and is translated from base 1. Looking up the germline V gene (reference sequence) yields CDR1 DFQATT and CDR2 SNEGSKA. Library prep was done by 5' RACE. Sequenced using a NextSeq 500. To allow correction of PCR and sequencing errors, the TCR library protocol tagged every TCR cDNA molecule with a unique molecular identifier. Turning to the authors' computational methods: TCR identification, UMI-based error correction and CDR3 extraction were performed with Decombinator tools. TCRs above a frequency of 2 per 1,000, corresponding to the top 1% of the tumor frequency distribution, were defined as expanded. Rényi diversity was computed with the R vegan package after subsampling each repertoire 100 times to 5,000 TCRs. CDR3 similarity networks were constructed using string-kernel similarity of amino acid triplets, with links drawn between CDR3s whose pairwise similarity was above 0.82. TCRdb reanalyzed the raw reads on its own, using fastp at Q25 for trimming and MiXCR for clone calling, and kept in-frame beta chains. Rows are unified per CDR3 protein, each entry keeping the most common DNA and genes. What appears here as the V and J calls and clone size reflects TCRdb's work, not the paper's. In this sample the table shows some 47,000 distinct CDR3 sequences, less than 8.5% of which occur a single time. Clones ranked in the top ten supply about 13% of the sample.

The time point label for this specimen denotes: sample taken at primary tumor resection. Without any cell sorting, TCR sequencing was performed on whole RNA extracted either from tumor and nontumor lung tissue or from cryopreserved PBMC samples. The donors were some 70 patients from the lung TRACERx cohort who had early-stage, untreated non-small cell lung cancer. Patients were selected for TCR sequencing only if sufficient RNA was available from at least two tumor regions. The study at large found these results: Additional single-cell paired TCR alpha and beta sequencing was considered necessary to confirm, at a functional level, the hypothesis that regional TCRs recognize regional mutations. Ubiquitous expanded tumor TCRs were detected in blood more often at tumor resection than at routine follow-up.

The sequence was obtained from a female donor with early-stage non-small cell lung cancer. The sequencing used PBMCs, collected at surgery. In this chain, TRBV20-1 is recombined with TRBJ2-5, and TRBD2 matches 7 of the central bases. CDR3 region: CSARPGGETQYF. The DNA sequence is as follows: TGCAGTGCTCGACCCGGGGGGGAGACCCAGTACTTC.